This entry concerns a single T cell receptor (beta chain). Its cognate antigen is unknown. The data were obtained in a study of Graves' ophthalmopathy and Graves' hyperthyroidism. Regarding the study as a whole: The majority of expanded thyroid clonotypes above 0.001 frequency also occurred in blood.

The authors amplified TCR beta CDR3 regions, and they did so from RNA transcripts for repertoire sequencing. Second-round multiplex PCR came after a first-round RT-PCR that employed HTBI primers. TCRdb re-called the multiplex PCR reads through MiXCR, storing one row per CDR3 protein. The sample contains 260,000 or so distinct CDR3 sequences, roughly 50% of which appear only once. The source material was peripheral blood. This clonotype originated in an adult man with Graves' ophthalmopathy.

This chain's CDR3 is CASSLLEGRSYGYTF. The CDR3 nucleotides read TGTGCCAGCAGCCTTTTAGAAGGCCGTAGCTATGGCTACACCTTC. The chain combines TRBV5-8 with TRBJ1-2; D not resolved. The CDR3 length is 15 residues. Deletions cut 4 bases from V and 4 bases from J, with 17 bases between. Per germline, CDR1 SGHTS and CDR2 YDEGEE.